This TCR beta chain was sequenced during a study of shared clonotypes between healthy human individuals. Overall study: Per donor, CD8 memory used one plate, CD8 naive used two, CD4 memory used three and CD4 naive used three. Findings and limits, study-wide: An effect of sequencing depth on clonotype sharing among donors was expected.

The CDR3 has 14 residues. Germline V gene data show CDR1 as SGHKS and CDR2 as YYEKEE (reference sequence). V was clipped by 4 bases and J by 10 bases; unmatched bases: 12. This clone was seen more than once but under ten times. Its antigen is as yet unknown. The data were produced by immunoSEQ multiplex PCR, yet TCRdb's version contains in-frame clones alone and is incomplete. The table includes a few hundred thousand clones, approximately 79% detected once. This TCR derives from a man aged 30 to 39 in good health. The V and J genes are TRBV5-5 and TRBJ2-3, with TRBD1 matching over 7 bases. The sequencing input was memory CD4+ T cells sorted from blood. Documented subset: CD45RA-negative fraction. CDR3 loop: CASSPETGNRAQYF. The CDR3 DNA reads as TGTGCCAGCAGCCCCGAGACAGGGAATAGGGCGCAGTATTTT.